The 9 T cell receptor beta chains presented below share a single source sample, sequenced in a study of blood T cell repertoires in COVID-19. Profiling relied on immunoSEQ multiplex PCR, and the TCRdb table lists in-frame clones only, not all of them. The data contain under 450,000 clones, about four fifths of them singletons. Source material: PBMCs or T cells enriched from blood (not recorded which). Receptor source: a woman between 45 and 60 years old who had recovered from COVID-19.

The DNA of the CDR3 is TGCGCCAGCAGCCAAGAAATGACCCTAGCGAATGAGCAGTTCTTC. Translating it yields CASSQEMTLANEQFF. The V and J genes are TRBV4-1 and TRBJ2-1; possibly TRBD2 for D (6 bases). Germline CDR1 and CDR2: MGHRA and YSYEKL. This CDR3 region has 15 residues. Trimming cost V 0 bases and J 7 bases, with 13 bases left between them.

This clone appeared a single time. This chain joins TRBV7-9 and TRBJ1-4; TRBD1 aligns across 8 bases. Germline CDR1 SEHNR, CDR2 FQNEAQ (reference sequence). CDR3 length: 19 residues. V was clipped by 4 bases and J by 0 bases; unmatched bases: 13. The CDR3: CASSYAQGAILATNEKLFF. DNA of the CDR3: TGTGCCAGCAGCTACGCCCAGGGGGCGATTCTCGCAACTAATGAAAAACTGTTTTTT.

V gene TRBV15 combines with J gene TRBJ1-4; 7 bases match TRBD1. This CDR3 has 16 residues. With 0 bases clipped from V and 5 bases from J, the junction kept 6 bases outside the gene matches. Germline V CDR1 and CDR2: LNHNV, YYDKDF (reference sequence). The CDR3 nucleotides are TGTGCCACCAGCAGAGATCCCGCAGGGGGGAATGAAAAACTGTTTTTT. Amino acid sequence: CATSRDPAGGNEKLFF. The variable domain in full, completed from reference TRBV15 and TRBJ1-4, reads DAMVIQNPRYQVTQFGKPVTLSCSQTLNHNVMYWYQQKSSQAPKLLFHYYDKDFNNEADTPDNFQSRRPNTSFCFLDIRSPGLGDTAMYLCATSRDPAGGNEKLFFGSGTQLSVL.

V usage is TRBV19 and J usage is TRBJ1-6, with 9 nucleotides matching TRBD1. CDR3 length: 14 residues. From germline, CDR1 is LNHDA and CDR2 SQIVND (reference sequence). The ends lost 3 bases at V and 7 bases at J; junction bases unmatched: 1. The CDR3 DNA reads TGTGCCAGTAGTATGGGACAGGGCAATTCACCCCTCCACTTT. It yields the protein CASSMGQGNSPLHF.

Points on this clone: The same CDR3 is also encoded by other DNA sequences in this sample. This sequence joins TRBV28 and TRBJ1-1, with D uncertain. The CDR3 is made up of 13 amino acids. Trimming stripped 3 bases from V and 1 base from J, with 6 bases between. Germline V lookup: CDR1 MDHEN, CDR2 SYDVKM. CDR3 protein: CASSLAGNTEAFF. The DNA of the CDR3 is TGTGCCAGCAGTTTGGCGGGGAACACTGAAGCTTTCTTT.

This clone was detected only once. This chain connects TRBV7-2 to TRBJ2-2; 9 positions match TRBD2. The germline gives CDR1 SGHTA, CDR2 FQGNSA. The CDR3 has 19 amino acids. Trimming took 5 bases from V and 4 from J; bases not matched to a gene: 17. The CDR3 loop is CASSRTGGGGRYPTGELFF. The CDR3, as DNA: TGTGCCAGCAGCCGCACTGGCGGGGGGGGTCGTTACCCCACCGGGGAGCTGTTTTTT.

The chain employs TRBV15 and TRBJ2-7; 8 bases match TRBD1. CDR1 is LNHNV and CDR2 is YYDKDF in the germline V gene (reference sequence). The CDR3 is 17 residues long. V dropped 0 bases and J dropped 0; count of bases not matched to a gene: 7. CDR3 region: CATSRDQTGANSYEQYF. The CDR3 DNA sequence: TGTGCCACCAGCAGAGATCAGACAGGGGCCAACTCCTACGAGCAGTACTTC.

The chain links TRBV5-1 to TRBJ2-3; D perhaps matches TRBD2 (6 bases). The CDR3 length is 15 residues. The V end lost 1 base, the J end lost 7 bases, and 16 bases lay between the germline ends. Germline-derived CDR1 and CDR2 are SGHRS and YFSETQ. The CDR3 DNA reads TGCGCCAGCAGCTTGCCGCCGGGGGAGCCAAATACGCAGTATTTT. Translating it yields CASSLPPGEPNTQYF.

Concerning this clone: Other DNA variants within this sample encode the same CDR3. The chain uses TRBV4-3 and TRBJ2-5, with TRBD1 identical over 10 bases. The V gene's germline CDR1 is LGHNA and CDR2 YSLEER. Trimming cost V 3 bases and J 5 bases; bases outside gene matches: 0. This CDR3 comprises 13 residues. The CDR3 DNA follows: TGCGCCAGCAGCCAGGACAGGGGGGAGACCCAGTACTTC. Encoded protein: CASSQDRGETQYF.